Following are 15 T cell receptor beta chains from one sample sequenced in a study of CD8 T cells in ankylosing spondylitis. MiXCR, applied by TCRdb to the 5' RACE reads, yields one record per CDR3 protein. Here the sample spans hundreds of thousands of distinct CDR3 sequences, around 21% being singletons. Input material: blood, either unsorted or a sorted T cell fraction (not recorded which). Receptors were obtained from a female donor with ankylosing spondylitis or in good health (not recorded which).

In its sample, this clonotype was seen once. The chain is built from TRBV5-6 and TRBJ2-1; D is uncertain. The CDR3 consists of 13 residues. Per the germline V gene, CDR1 is SGHDT and CDR2 is YYEEEE. V was trimmed by 4 bases and J by 9 bases, leaving 14 bases between them. CDR3 protein: CASSPPILGEQFF. In nucleotides, the CDR3 is TGTGCCAGCAGCCCACCGATTCTGGGTGAGCAGTTCTTC.

This clonotype was seen a few times. The chain has TRBV5-1 and TRBJ2-2, with TRBD2 identical over 11 bases. The CDR3 runs to 16 residues. The V segment lost 3 bases and the J segment 3 bases; nucleotides outside the gene matches: 4. Germline V gives CDR1 SGHRS, CDR2 YFSETQ. CDR3 coding DNA: TGCGCCAGCAGCTCGGGGACTAGCGGCTACACCGGGGAGCTGTTTTTT. Translation gives CASSSGTSGYTGELFF.

This clonotype was seen only a few times. The chain combines TRBV12-3 or TRBV12-4 with TRBJ2-1, with D hard to call. The CDR3 is 17 amino acids. V shed 6 bases and J shed 0 bases, with 18 bases lying between them. The CDR3 region is CASSLTSPFLSYNEQFF. As DNA, the CDR3 is TGTGCCAGCAGCCTTACGTCTCCCTTCCTCTCCTACAATGAGCAGTTCTTC.

Concerning this clonotype: At one of its ends the junction is not consistent with the germline gene, which may arise from a read error. The chain couples TRBV5-5 to TRBJ2-7; D not resolved. The CDR3 loop spans 13 amino acids. The germline V gene encodes CDR1 SGHKS and CDR2 YYEKEE (reference sequence). CDR3 sequence reads: CAISPGHRCEQYF. The CDR3 region has the DNA TGTGCCATCAGCCCCGGGCACCGCTGCGAGCAGTACTTC.

J is TRBJ2-5 and V is TRBV20-1, with D perhaps TRBD1 (6 bases). The CDR3 is 13 residues long. V shed 3 bases and J shed 5 bases, with 13 bases lying between them. CDR1 is DFQATT and CDR2 is SNEGSKA in the germline V gene (reference sequence). The CDR3 sequence: CSARQGSRETQYF. As DNA, the CDR3 is TGCAGTGCTAGGCAGGGGTCTAGGGAGACCCAGTACTTC.

This clonotype was found a few times. CDR3 bases: TGCAGTGTTCTCCTCCACGAGCAGTACTTC. It translates to CSVLLHEQYF. The chain couples TRBV20-1 to TRBJ2-7, with no clear D. CDR1 DFQATT and CDR2 SNEGSKA come from the germline V gene (reference sequence). The V end lost 7 bases, the J end lost 5 bases, and 9 bases lay between the germline ends. The CDR3 is 10 amino acids.

This clonotype was found once. The J gene is TRBJ2-1, the V gene TRBV20-1; TRBD2 matches at 7 bases. Germline V lookup: CDR1 DFQATT, CDR2 SNEGSKA (reference sequence). The CDR3 is made up of 15 amino acids. Trimming removed 3 bases from V and 4 bases from J; junction bases left unmatched: 9. CDR3 protein: CSASIIGAGYNEQFF. As DNA, the CDR3 is TGCAGTGCTAGTATAATTGGAGCGGGATACAATGAGCAGTTCTTC.

V is TRBV15 and J is TRBJ2-7; D uncertain. Germline V gives CDR1 LNHNV, CDR2 YYDKDF (reference sequence). The CDR3 is 13 residues long. V was cut by 0 bases and J by 3 bases, with 6 bases left in between. CDR3 nucleotides: TGTGCCACCAGCAGAGATTCGGGCTACGAGCAGTACTTC. Residues: CATSRDSGYEQYF.

This clonotype was observed at least ten times. This chain connects TRBV29-1 to TRBJ1-1; D uncertain. The length of the CDR3 is 9 residues. Per the germline V gene, CDR1 is SQVTM and CDR2 is ANQGSEA. Trimming cost V 6 bases and J 3 bases, with 2 bases left between them. The chain's CDR3 is CSVDTEAFF. Written as DNA, the CDR3 is TGCAGCGTAGACACTGAAGCTTTCTTT. The full variable domain, in which reference TRBV29-1 and TRBJ1-1 provide the parts outside the CDR3, is SAVISQKPSRDICQRGTSLTIQCQVDSQVTMMFWYRQQPGQSLTLIATANQGSEATYESGFVIDKFPISRPNLTFSTLTVSNMSPEDSSIYLCSVDTEAFFGQGTRLTVV.

In this sample, this clonotype turned up once. This chain joins TRBV5-6 and TRBJ2-7; unclear D gene. Germline V gives CDR1 SGHDT, CDR2 YYEEEE. With 4 bases removed from V and 2 bases from J, the gap between germline ends came to 16 bases. The CDR3 spans 15 residues. CDR3 protein: CASSPTDGVAYEQYF. In DNA, the CDR3 is TGTGCCAGCAGCCCAACCGACGGAGTAGCCTACGAGCAGTACTTC.

The sample holds many counts of this clonotype. The CDR3 nucleotides are TGTGCCAGCAGCTTTGACAAACGGGCAAGGGGCAATCAGCCCCAGCATTTT. Translated, it gives CASSFDKRARGNQPQHF. V is TRBV5-8 and J is TRBJ1-5; D call uncertain. Germline V lookup: CDR1 SGHTS, CDR2 YDEGEE. The CDR3 loop spans 17 amino acids. V was clipped by 2 bases and J by 2 bases, with 17 bases between them.

This clonotype was counted ten times or more. The chain combines TRBV29-1 with TRBJ2-3; D gene ambiguous. Germline CDR1 SQVTM, CDR2 ANQGSEA. V shed 4 bases and J shed 1 base, with 6 bases lying between them. The CDR3 contains 12 residues. CDR3 loop: CSVAGGTDTQYF. For the CDR3, the DNA is TGCAGCGTTGCCGGTGGCACAGATACGCAGTATTTT.

This clonotype was counted a few times. The V gene is TRBV5-1, the J gene TRBJ2-2; TRBD1 agrees at 12 bases. V lost 3 bases and J lost 7; bases outside the gene matches: 10. The CDR3 consists of 17 residues. CDR1 is SGHRS, CDR2 YFSETQ, per germline. This CDR3 is CASSSHSGTGGLGELFF. The CDR3 coding sequence is TGCGCCAGCAGCTCACACTCCGGGACAGGGGGCCTCGGGGAGCTGTTTTTT.

In its sample, this clonotype was seen a few times. This rearrangement joins TRBV20-1 to TRBJ2-7; 7 bases are shared with TRBD2. Germline CDR1 and CDR2: DFQATT and SNEGSKA (reference sequence). CDR3 size: 11 residues. Trimming at V came to 6 bases and at J to 6 bases, leaving 5 bases not matched to a gene. CDR3 in amino acids: CSAGLTFEQYF. The CDR3 nucleotides are TGCAGTGCGGGACTAACTTTCGAGCAGTACTTC.

Details on this clonotype: A much bigger clone sits one base away, suggesting this may be a read error. This rearrangement joins TRBV6-1 to TRBJ1-5; perhaps TRBD1 as D (5 bases). Per germline, CDR1 MNHNS and CDR2 SASEGT. CDR3 length equals 13 residues. V was clipped by 6 bases and J by 3 bases, with 9 bases between them. This CDR3 is CASSWGFNQPQHF. CDR3 in DNA: TGTGCCAGCAGCTGGGGGTTCAATCAGCCCCAGCATTTT.